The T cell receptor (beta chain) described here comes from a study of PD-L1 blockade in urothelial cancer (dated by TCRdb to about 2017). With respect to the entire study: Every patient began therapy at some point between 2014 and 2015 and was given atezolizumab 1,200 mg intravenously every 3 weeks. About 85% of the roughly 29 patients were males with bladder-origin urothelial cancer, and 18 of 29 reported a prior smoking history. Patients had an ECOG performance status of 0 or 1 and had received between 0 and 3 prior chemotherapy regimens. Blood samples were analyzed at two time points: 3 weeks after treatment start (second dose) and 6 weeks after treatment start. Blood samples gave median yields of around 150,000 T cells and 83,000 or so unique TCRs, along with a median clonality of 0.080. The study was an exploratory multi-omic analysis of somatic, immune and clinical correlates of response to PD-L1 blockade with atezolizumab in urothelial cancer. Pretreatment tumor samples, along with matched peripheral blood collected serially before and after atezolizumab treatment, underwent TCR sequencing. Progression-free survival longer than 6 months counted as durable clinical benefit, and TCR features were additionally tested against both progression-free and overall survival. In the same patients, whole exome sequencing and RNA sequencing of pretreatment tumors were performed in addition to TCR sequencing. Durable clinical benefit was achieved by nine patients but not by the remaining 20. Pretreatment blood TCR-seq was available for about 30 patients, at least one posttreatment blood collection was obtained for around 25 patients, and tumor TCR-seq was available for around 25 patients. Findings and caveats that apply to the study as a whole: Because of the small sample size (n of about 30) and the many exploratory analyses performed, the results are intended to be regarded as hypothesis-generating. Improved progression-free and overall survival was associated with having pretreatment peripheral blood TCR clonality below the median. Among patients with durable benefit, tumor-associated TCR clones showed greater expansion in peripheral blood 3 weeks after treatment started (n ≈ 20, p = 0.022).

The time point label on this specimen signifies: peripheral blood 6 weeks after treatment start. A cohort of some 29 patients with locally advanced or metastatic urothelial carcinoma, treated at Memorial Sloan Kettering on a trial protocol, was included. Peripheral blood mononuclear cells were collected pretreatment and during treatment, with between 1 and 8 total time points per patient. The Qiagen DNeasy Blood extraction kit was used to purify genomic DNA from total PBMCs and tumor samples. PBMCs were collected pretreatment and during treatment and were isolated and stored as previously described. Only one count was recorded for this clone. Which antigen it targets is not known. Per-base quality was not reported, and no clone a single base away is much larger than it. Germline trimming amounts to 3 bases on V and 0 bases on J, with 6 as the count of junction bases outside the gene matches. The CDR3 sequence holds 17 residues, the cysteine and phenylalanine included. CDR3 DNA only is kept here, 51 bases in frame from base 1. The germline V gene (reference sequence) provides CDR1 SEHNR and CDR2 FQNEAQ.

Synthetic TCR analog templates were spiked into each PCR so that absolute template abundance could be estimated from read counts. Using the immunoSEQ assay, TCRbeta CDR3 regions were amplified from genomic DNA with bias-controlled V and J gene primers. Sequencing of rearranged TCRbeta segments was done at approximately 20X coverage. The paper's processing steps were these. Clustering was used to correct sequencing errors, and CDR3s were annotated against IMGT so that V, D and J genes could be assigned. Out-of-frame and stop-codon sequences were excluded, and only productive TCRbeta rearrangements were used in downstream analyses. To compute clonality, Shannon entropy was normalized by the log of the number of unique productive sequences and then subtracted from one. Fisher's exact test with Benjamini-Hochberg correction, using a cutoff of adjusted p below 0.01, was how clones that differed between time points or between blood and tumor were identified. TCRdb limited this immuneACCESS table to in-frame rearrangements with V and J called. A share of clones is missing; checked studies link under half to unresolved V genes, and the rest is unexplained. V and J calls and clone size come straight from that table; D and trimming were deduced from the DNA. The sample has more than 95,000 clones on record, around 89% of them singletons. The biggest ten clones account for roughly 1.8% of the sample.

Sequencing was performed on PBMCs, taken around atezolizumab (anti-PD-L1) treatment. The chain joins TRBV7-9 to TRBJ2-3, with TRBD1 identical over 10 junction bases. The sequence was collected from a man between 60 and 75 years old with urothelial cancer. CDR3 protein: CASSFGTGALSTDTQYF. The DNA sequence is TGTGCCAGCAGCTTTGGGACAGGGGCCTTGAGCACAGATACGCAGTATTTT.